A selection of T cell receptor beta chains follows, all from one sample in a study of blood T cells in healthy people across ages. MiXCR, applied by TCRdb to the 5' RACE reads, yields one record per CDR3 protein. The data show 790,000 or so distinct CDR3 sequences, with about 47% seen just once and 15% to 20% held by the top ten. Input material: blood. The origin of the receptors is an older man in good health. CDR3s include the opening cysteine and the closing phenylalanine or tryptophan. D genes are given only for firm matches. Expanded clones are given a class, and other clones once, few, many or no size at all.

v_call,j_call,clone_size,d_call,cdr3_nt,cdr3_aa
TRBV9,TRBJ2-1,few,TRBD2,TGTGCCAGCAGCGTCCGGGGGGGGCCCTCCTACAATGAGCAGTTCTTC,CASSVRGGPSYNEQFF
TRBV20-1,TRBJ2-7,few,TRBD1,TGCAGTGCTAGAAGGGGGCTCGAGCAGTACTTC,CSARRGLEQYF
TRBV29-1,TRBJ2-5,-,-,TGCAGCGTTGCCCAAACCCAGCGGGGCCTAGGGGGGGGGTACGAGCGGTACTTC,CSVAQTQRGLGGGYERYF
TRBV30,TRBJ2-6,-,-,TGTGCCAGGAGGGGGAGGGATAACTCTGGGGCCAACGTCCTGACTTTC,CARRGRDNSGANVLTF
TRBV7-9,TRBJ1-1,many,-,TGTGCCAGCAGCAAAACAGGTGAAGCTTTCTTT,CASSKTGEAFF
TRBV18,TRBJ1-1,-,-,TGTGCCAGCTCACCAAATATGGACACTGAAGCTTTCTTT,CASSPNMDTEAFF
TRBV20-1,TRBJ2-1,-,-,TGCAGTGCTAGAGCTCTCCCCAGCGCGAGCTCCTACAATGAGCGGTACTTC,CSARALPSASSYNERYF
TRBV4-3,TRBJ2-5,-,-,TGCGCCAGCAGCCAAGATTTCGGGCGGGAACAAGAGACCCAGTACTTC,CASSQDFGREQETQYF
TRBV5-1,TRBJ2-2,-,TRBD2,TGCGCCAGCAGCTTGACTAGCGGGAGGGCCAGTCCCGGGGAGCTGTTTTTT,CASSLTSGRASPGELFF
TRBV29-1,TRBJ2-1,few,-,TGCAGCGTTGGGGGTGGACAGACTGTTTATGAGCAGTTCTTC,CSVGGGQTVYEQFF
TRBV11-2,TRBJ2-1,-,TRBD1,TGTGCCAGCAGCTTAGGGACAGGGGATGATGAGCAGTTCTTC,CASSLGTGDDEQFF
TRBV27,TRBJ1-2,many,TRBD1,TGTGCCAGCAGTCACGGACAGGGGGTCGGCTACACCTTC,CASSHGQGVGYTF
TRBV5-1,TRBJ2-3,-,TRBD2,TGCGCCAGCAGCCGGGGGGGACTAGCGAGCACAGATACGCAGTATTTT,CASSRGGLASTDTQYF
TRBV11-1,TRBJ2-2,-,-,TGTGCCAGCAGCCCGAGTATCCCGGAGCTGTTTTTT,CASSPSIPELFF
TRBV6-5,TRBJ2-7,-,-,TGTGCCAGCAGTTGGTCCCAGGAAGCCGGAAAGCAGTACTTC,CASSWSQEAGKQYF
TRBV5-1,TRBJ2-1,-,-,TGCGCCAGCAGCTTGCTAGCTAACTACAATAAGCAGTTCTTC,CASSLLANYNKQFF
TRBV5-1,TRBJ2-5,-,TRBD2,TGCGCCAGCAGCTTTAGCCCGACTAGCGGCAGGCAAGAGACCCAGTACTTC,CASSFSPTSGRQETQYF
TRBV12-3/TRBV12-4,TRBJ2-5,-,-,TGTGCCAGCAGTTCTACATTCACGGATTTCGGCAATGAGCAGTACTTC,CASSSTFTDFGNEQYF
TRBV15,TRBJ2-7,few,TRBD1,TGTGCCACCAGCAGATCCGGGACAGGGGACCACGAGCAGTACTTC,CATSRSGTGDHEQYF
TRBV5-1,TRBJ2-5,many,TRBD2,TGCGCCAGCAGGGCTGAGCGGGAGGAACGACGGGAGACCCAGTACTTC,CASRAEREERRETQYF
TRBV5-1,TRBJ1-4,few,TRBD1,TGCGCCAGCAGCTTGTTAGGGACAGAAAATGAAAAACTGTTTTTT,CASSLLGTENEKLFF
TRBV20-1,TRBJ2-5,few,TRBD2,TGCAGTGTCAGTTCCATATCTAGCGGGAGGGGACAGACCCAGTACTTC,CSVSSISSGRGQTQYF
TRBV7-2,TRBJ2-6,few,-,TGTGCCAGCAGCCTTTCAAGGTCTGGGGCCAACGTCCTGACTTTC,CASSLSRSGANVLTF
TRBV10-3,TRBJ1-2,-,-,TGTGCCATCAGTTCGGGGGACGACTATGGCTACACCTTC,CAISSGDDYGYTF
TRBV9,TRBJ2-7,-,TRBD1,TGTGCCAGCAGCGTAGAGCCTGACAGGGGATACGAGCAGTACTTC,CASSVEPDRGYEQYF
TRBV5-1,TRBJ2-6,few,-,TGCGCCAGCAGCGCGGCTGTTGGACCTGGGGCCAACGTCCTGACTTTC,CASSAAVGPGANVLTF
TRBV5-1,TRBJ2-1,many,TRBD1,TGCGCCAGCAGCTTGGGCACAGGGGGCCCCTACAATGAGCAGTTCTTC,CASSLGTGGPYNEQFF
TRBV20-1,TRBJ2-1,-,-,TGCAGTGCTAGAGATGGCCTAGCGCAAGAGACCCAGTTCTTC,CSARDGLAQETQFF
TRBV9,TRBJ2-5,few,-,TGTGCCAGCAGCTCATACGGAGAAGAGACCCAGTACTTC,CASSSYGEETQYF
TRBV29-1,TRBJ2-1,few,TRBD2,TGCAGCGTTGAAGGACCTGCGGGAGTAGGCAATGAGCAGTTCTTC,CSVEGPAGVGNEQFF
TRBV20-1,TRBJ2-7,-,TRBD2,TGCAGTGCTAGAGGAGGGACTACCAACGAGCAGTACTTC,CSARGGTTNEQYF
TRBV6-2/TRBV6-3,TRBJ1-5,-,TRBD1,TGTGCCAGCAGTTGGGGACAGGGACGCAATCAGCCCCAGCATTTT,CASSWGQGRNQPQHF
TRBV25-1,TRBJ2-7,few,TRBD2,TGTGCCAGCAGTGAAGGGTCCCCCCTAGCGGGAGGGCCTCAGTACTTC,CASSEGSPLAGGPQYF
TRBV29-1,TRBJ1-5,-,-,TGCAGCGTTGATGGAGGGGCCGATCAGCCCCAGCATTTT,CSVDGGADQPQHF
TRBV12-3/TRBV12-4,TRBJ2-3,-,TRBD2,TGTGCCAGCAGCCAGGACAGGAGAGCTAGCGGGAGGACAGATACGCAGTATTTT,CASSQDRRASGRTDTQYF
TRBV24-1,TRBJ1-2,-,-,TGTGCCAACTATTGGGGCTACACCTTC,CANYWGYTF
TRBV5-6,TRBJ2-5,many,TRBD1,TGTGCCAGCAGCGCCGGGACAGGGGTTGTAGTGGGGACCCAGTACTTC,CASSAGTGVVVGTQYF
TRBV12-3/TRBV12-4,TRBJ2-3,-,-,TGTGCCAGCAGTCTACAGGGTTATGGTGCTGCGTGGTATTTT,CASSLQGYGAAWYF
TRBV20-1,TRBJ2-5,-,-,TGCAGTGCTAGAGATTCGGGACTGGGTCAAGAGACCCAGTACTTC,CSARDSGLGQETQYF
TRBV7-3,TRBJ2-6,-,-,TGTGCCGGCAGCAGCACCGGGGCCAACGTCCTGACTTTC,CAGSSTGANVLTF
TRBV5-1,TRBJ1-1,-,TRBD1,TGCGCCAGCAGGACAGGGGTGGACTCTATGAACACTGAAGCTTTCTTT,CASRTGVDSMNTEAFF
TRBV7-3,TRBJ2-2,few,-,TGTGCCAGCAGCTTAGATGGGGCGCAGGTCACCGGGGAGCTGTTTTTT,CASSLDGAQVTGELFF
TRBV10-3,TRBJ1-6,-,-,TGTGCCATCAGTGAGGTTGCAGAGAATTCACCCCTCCACTTT,CAISEVAENSPLHF
TRBV12-3/TRBV12-4,TRBJ1-2,-,TRBD1,TGTGCCAGCAGTCCGGGGACAGAATCTAACTATGGCTACACCTTC,CASSPGTESNYGYTF
TRBV4-3,TRBJ2-2,many,-,TGCGCCAGCAGCCAAGATCAGGGTAGCGGGGAGCTGTTTTTT,CASSQDQGSGELFF
TRBV24-1,TRBJ2-3,-,TRBD1,TGTGCCACCAGTGAGGGGCGGGACAGGGTATCAGATACGCAGTATTTT,CATSEGRDRVSDTQYF
TRBV11-1,TRBJ2-7,many,-,TGTGCCAGCAGCGCTCTAGGGCGGAGCTCCTACGAGCAGTACTTC,CASSALGRSSYEQYF
TRBV20-1,TRBJ2-7,-,TRBD2,TGCAGTGCTAGAGACCTAGCGGGAGTCGAGCAGTACTTC,CSARDLAGVEQYF
TRBV7-3,TRBJ2-2,many,-,TGTGCCAGCAGCCTACACGTCCTGGGGGAGCTGTTTTTT,CASSLHVLGELFF
TRBV7-9,TRBJ2-1,-,-,TGTGCCAGCAGCCAGGGGGGTAGCGGTCTGAATGAGCAGTTCTTC,CASSQGGSGLNEQFF
TRBV12-3/TRBV12-4,TRBJ1-5,few,-,TGTGCCAGCAGTTTACGGGGTCGGACGGATCAGCCCCAGCATTTT,CASSLRGRTDQPQHF
TRBV28,TRBJ2-7,-,-,TGTGCCAGCAGACCACCCGAACCTTTCTCCTACGAGCAGTACTTC,CASRPPEPFSYEQYF
TRBV7-3,TRBJ2-4,-,-,TGTGCCAGCAGCTTAAGTTTGGGGGATGGGGACATTCAGTACTTC,CASSLSLGDGDIQYF
TRBV10-3,TRBJ2-5,-,-,TGTGCCATCAGTGAGTCGCCAGGATCCCCCTTGCGTTTAGAGCAGTACTTC,CAISESPGSPLRLEQYF